This passage covers 20 T cell receptor beta chains from one sample sequenced in a study of blood T cell repertoires in COVID-19. Some clones are missing from TCRdb's copy, which holds only in-frame ones; the method was immunoSEQ multiplex PCR. This sample has roughly 200,000 clones, with approximately 83% found just once. Sequencing was carried out using peripheral blood. All receptors derive from a man in his forties or fifties with active or convalescent COVID-19.

V and J are TRBV19 and TRBJ2-1; the D gene is possibly TRBD1 (6 bases). The CDR3 extends over 14 amino acids. V lost 5 bases to trimming and J lost 8 bases, with 16 bases between them. Germline V gives CDR1 LNHDA, CDR2 SQIVND (reference sequence). The CDR3 loop reads CASSPSQGTDEQFF. The CDR3 nucleotides read TGTGCCAGTAGTCCCTCACAGGGTACGGATGAGCAGTTCTTC. The variable domain in full, with the rest retrieved from reference TRBV19 and TRBJ2-1, is DGGITQSPKYLFRKEGQNVTLSCEQNLNHDAMYWYRQDPGQGLRLIYYSQIVNDFQKGDIAEGYSVSREKKESFPLTVTSAQKNPTAFYLCASSPSQGTDEQFFGPGTRLTVL.

This chain links TRBV15 with TRBJ2-1; tentatively, D is TRBD1 (5 bases). Trimming removed 4 bases from V and 6 bases from J, with 19 bases in between. CDR1 and CDR2 from the germline V gene are LNHNV and YYDKDF (reference sequence). The CDR3 extends over 16 amino acids. The CDR3 bases are TGTGCCACCAGCACCCTTGGGGCGGTCCAGGGCAATGAGCAGTTCTTC. This sequence encodes CATSTLGAVQGNEQFF.

This rearrangement joins TRBV4-3 to TRBJ2-7, with D possibly matching TRBD2 (6 bases). Trimming shortened V by 4 bases and J by 0 bases, and 13 bases separated the two germline ends. In germline, CDR1 is LGHNA, CDR2 YSLEER. The CDR3 runs to 15 residues. In DNA form, the CDR3 reads TGCGCCAGCAGCCTTGTCGGGACTCCCTCCTACGAGCAGTACTTC. Its translation is CASSLVGTPSYEQYF.

The chain joins TRBV18 to TRBJ2-7; 7 nucleotides match TRBD2. Germline CDR1 is KGHSH and CDR2 is LQKENI. J lost 6 bases, V lost 3 bases, and 5 bases had no gene match. CDR3 size: 13 residues. The CDR3 sequence: CASSPGSGGEQYF. CDR3 coding DNA: TGTGCCAGCTCACCCGGGTCGGGGGGCGAGCAGTACTTC.

CDR3 loop: CASRSTGVGEQYF. In nucleotides, the CDR3 is TGTGCCAGCAGGTCCACAGGGGTGGGCGAGCAGTACTTC. The chain couples TRBV6-5 to TRBJ2-7; 7 nucleotides match TRBD1. The junction had 8 bases not matched to a gene; V was cut back by 6 bases and J by 6 bases. CDR3 length: 13 amino acids. The germline gives CDR1 MNHEY, CDR2 SVGAGI.

The rearrangement links TRBV30 to TRBJ1-1; TRBD1 is a possible D gene (5 bases). CDR3 size: 16 residues. Trimming took off 4 bases at V and 5 bases at J, with 23 bases between the two ends. Germline V gene data show CDR1 as GTSNPN and CDR2 as SVGIG (reference sequence). CDR3 loop: CAWTSGRVPPRTEAFF. The DNA of the CDR3 is TGTGCCTGGACGAGTGGCAGGGTCCCACCCAGGACTGAAGCTTTCTTT.

This chain uses TRBV30 with TRBJ2-2; D gene ambiguous. This CDR3 has 12 residues. Trimming removed 4 bases at V and 7 bases at J, with 10 bases between. Per the germline V gene, CDR1 is GTSNPN and CDR2 is SVGIG (reference sequence). CDR3 in amino acids: CAWTGNDGELFF. CDR3 nucleotides: TGTGCCTGGACAGGTAACGACGGGGAGCTGTTTTTT.

This clone appeared a few times. The chain is built from TRBV19 and TRBJ1-4, with D unclear. CDR1 LNHDA and CDR2 SQIVND come from the germline V gene (reference sequence). V gave up 10 bases and J gave up 1 base, with 13 bases separating them. There are 14 residues in the CDR3. The CDR3 here is CATAGRLTNEKLFF. In DNA, the CDR3 is TGTGCCACCGCGGGTCGGCTAACTAATGAAAAACTGTTTTTT.

The J gene is TRBJ2-3, the V gene TRBV6-6; a possible D gene is TRBD1 (6 bases). CDR1 and CDR2 (germline): MNHNY, SVGAGI (reference sequence). CDR3 length: 14 residues. V was cut by 2 bases and J by 2 bases, with 8 bases left in between. CDR3 coding DNA: TGTGCCAGCAGTTACCGGGACATCACAGATACGCAGTATTTT. It translates to CASSYRDITDTQYF.

The chain recombines TRBV12-2 with TRBJ1-5; the table's D call TRBD1 went unverified against the DNA. TRBV12-2 is described as a pseudogene. CDR3 size: 15 residues. For the CDR3, the DNA is TGTGCAAGTCGCTTCAACAGGCAACCGGATCAGCCCCAGCATTTT. Translating gives CASRFNRQPDQPQHF.

This clone was counted once. The chain links TRBV27 to TRBJ1-4; D is possibly TRBD1 (5 bases). The CDR3 is 16 amino acids. Germline CDR1 reads MNHEY; CDR2 reads SMNVEV (reference sequence). V was pared by 3 bases and J by 5 bases, with 16 bases between. CDR3 DNA sequence: TGTGCCAGCAGTTTGCGGACCGGGGGAGTAAATGAAAAACTGTTTTTT. This encodes CASSLRTGGVNEKLFF.

This chain connects TRBV20-1 to TRBJ2-1; D is unclear. Germline-derived CDR1 and CDR2 are DFQATT and SNEGSKA (reference sequence). V was trimmed by 1 base and J by 7 bases, leaving 5 bases between them. The CDR3 is 11 residues long. The DNA for the CDR3 is TGCAGTGCTAGAGTAGTAAATGAGCAGTTCTTC. It translates to CSARVVNEQFF.

The rearrangement uses TRBV20-1 and TRBJ2-5, with a possible D match to TRBD1 (6 bases). Trimming removed 3 bases from V and 1 base from J, with 12 bases in between. The CDR3 is made up of 14 amino acids. Per germline, CDR1 DFQATT and CDR2 SNEGSKA (reference sequence). CDR3 nucleotide sequence: TGCAGTGCTAGTGATGGGGGCGGCCAAGAGACCCAGTACTTC. Residues: CSASDGGGQETQYF.

Only one count was recorded for this clone. The genes are TRBV5-1 and TRBJ2-1; 9 bases are shared with TRBD2. CDR1 is SGHRS, CDR2 YFSETQ, per germline. The CDR3 length is 16 residues. With V trimmed by 0 bases and J by 6 bases, 7 bases remained unmatched. As DNA, the CDR3 is TGCGCCAGCAGCTTGGGAGGCGGGGGGGTGCCCAATGAGCAGTTCTTC. This codes for CASSLGGGGVPNEQFF.

The V gene is TRBV6-5, the J gene TRBJ1-4; 8 nucleotides line up with TRBD1. V dropped 4 bases and J dropped 3; count of bases not matched to a gene: 7. CDR3 length equals 16 residues. Germline loops: CDR1 MNHEY, CDR2 SVGAGI. CDR3 in amino acids: CASSFGQGRANEKLFF. As DNA, the CDR3 is TGTGCCAGCAGTTTTGGACAGGGCAGGGCTAATGAAAAACTGTTTTTT.

J is TRBJ2-1 and V is TRBV24-1; TRBD1 aligns across 8 bases. This CDR3 comprises 15 residues. The V segment lost 1 base and the J segment 4 bases; nucleotides outside the gene matches: 2. Germline loops: CDR1 KGHDR, CDR2 SFDVKD. CDR3 nucleotide sequence: TGTGCCACCAGTGATTTCAGGACAGGGTACAATGAGCAGTTCTTC. It codes for CATSDFRTGYNEQFF.

Regarding this clone: Other nucleotide sequences from this sample produce the same CDR3. The chain links TRBV6-5 to TRBJ1-4, with unresolved D. CDR1 MNHEY and CDR2 SVGAGI come from the germline V gene. The V gene lost 0 bases and the J gene lost 0 bases, with 5 bases spanning the gap. This CDR3 contains 15 residues. Here the CDR3 DNA reads TGTGCCAGCAGTTACTCGAGAGCAACTAATGAAAAACTGTTTTTT. Residues: CASSYSRATNEKLFF.

The chain couples TRBV19 to TRBJ1-2; TRBD1 aligns across 12 bases. Germline lookup yields CDR1 LNHDA and CDR2 SQIVND (reference sequence). The V gene end was trimmed by 4 bases and the J gene end by 6 bases; junction bases not matched to a gene: 9. The CDR3 has 16 residues. CDR3 protein: CASSTTGTGGGNGYTF. In DNA, the CDR3 is TGTGCCAGTAGTACAACCGGGACAGGGGGCGGTAATGGCTACACCTTC.

This chain joins TRBV6-5 and TRBJ1-3; D may be TRBD1 (5 bases). Germline V gene lookup returns CDR1 MNHEY and CDR2 SVGAGI. This CDR3 contains 15 residues. Trimming cost V 6 bases and J 2 bases, with 14 bases left between them. The CDR3 DNA reads TGTGCCAGCAGGACGACCCAGGGAACTGGAAACACCATATATTTT. Protein sequence: CASRTTQGTGNTIYF.

V and J are TRBV7-2 and TRBJ2-3, with D unresolved. Germline V gene data show CDR1 as SGHTA and CDR2 as FQGNSA. CDR3 length: 12 amino acids. V lost 5 bases to trimming and J lost 8 bases, with 11 bases between them. CDR3 region: CASSPRRTTQYF. The CDR3 bases are TGTGCCAGCAGCCCACGGAGAACTACGCAGTATTTT. The whole variable domain, remainder taken from reference TRBV7-2 and TRBJ2-3, is GAGVSQSPSNKVTEKGKDVELRCDPISGHTALYWYRQSLGQGLEFLIYFQGNSAPDKSGLPSDRFSAERTGGSVSTLTIQRTQQEDSAVYLCASSPRRTTQYFGPGTRLTVL.